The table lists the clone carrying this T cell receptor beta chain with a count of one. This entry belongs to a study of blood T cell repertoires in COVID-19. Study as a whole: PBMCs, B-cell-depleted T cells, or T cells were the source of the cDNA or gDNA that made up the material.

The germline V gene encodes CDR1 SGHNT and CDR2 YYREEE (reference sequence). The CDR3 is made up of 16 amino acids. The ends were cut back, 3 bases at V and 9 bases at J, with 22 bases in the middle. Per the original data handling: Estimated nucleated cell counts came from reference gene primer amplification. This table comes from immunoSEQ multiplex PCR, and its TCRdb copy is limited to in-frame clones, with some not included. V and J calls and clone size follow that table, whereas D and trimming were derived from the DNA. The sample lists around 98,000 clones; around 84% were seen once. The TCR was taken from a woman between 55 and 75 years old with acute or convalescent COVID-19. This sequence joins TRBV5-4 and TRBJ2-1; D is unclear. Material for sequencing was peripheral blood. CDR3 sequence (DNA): TGTGCCAGCAGCTCCTGGCAGCTCGGTTTTACGGGTGAGCAGTTCTTC. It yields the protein CASSSWQLGFTGEQFF.